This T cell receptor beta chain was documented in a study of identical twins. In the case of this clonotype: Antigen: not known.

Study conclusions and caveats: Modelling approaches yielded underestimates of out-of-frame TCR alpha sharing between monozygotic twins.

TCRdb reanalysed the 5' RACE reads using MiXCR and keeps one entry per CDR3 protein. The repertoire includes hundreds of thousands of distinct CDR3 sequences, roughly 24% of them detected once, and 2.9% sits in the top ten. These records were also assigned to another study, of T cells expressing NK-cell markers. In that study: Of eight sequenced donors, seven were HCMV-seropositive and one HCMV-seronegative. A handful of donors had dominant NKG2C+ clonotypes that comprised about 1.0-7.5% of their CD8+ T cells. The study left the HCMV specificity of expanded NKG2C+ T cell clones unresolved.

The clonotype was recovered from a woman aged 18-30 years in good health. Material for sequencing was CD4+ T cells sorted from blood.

Here the CDR3 reads CASSLRGDNEQFF. The CDR3 DNA reads as TGTGCCAGCAGCCTCAGGGGCGACAATGAGCAGTTCTTC. The J gene is TRBJ2-1, the V gene TRBV3-1; possibly TRBD1 for D (6 bases). This CDR3 spans 13 amino acids. V was pared by 4 bases and J by 5 bases, with 9 bases between. Germline V lookup: CDR1 LGHDT, CDR2 YNNKEL (reference sequence).